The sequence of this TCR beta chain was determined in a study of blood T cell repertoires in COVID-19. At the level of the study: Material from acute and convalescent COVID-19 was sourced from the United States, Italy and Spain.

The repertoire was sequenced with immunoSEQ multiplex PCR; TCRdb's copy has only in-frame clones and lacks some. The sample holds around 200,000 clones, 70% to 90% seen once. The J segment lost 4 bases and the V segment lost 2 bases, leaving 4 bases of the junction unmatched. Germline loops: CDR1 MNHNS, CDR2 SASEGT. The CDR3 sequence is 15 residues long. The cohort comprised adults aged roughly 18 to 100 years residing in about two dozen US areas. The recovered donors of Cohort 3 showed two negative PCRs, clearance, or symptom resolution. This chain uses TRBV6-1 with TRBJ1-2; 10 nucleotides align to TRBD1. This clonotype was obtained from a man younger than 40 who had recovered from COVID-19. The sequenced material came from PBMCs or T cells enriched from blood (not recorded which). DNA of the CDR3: TGTGCCAGCAGTGAAAGCCGGGACAGGGGCTATGGCTACACCTTC. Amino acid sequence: CASSESRDRGYGYTF.